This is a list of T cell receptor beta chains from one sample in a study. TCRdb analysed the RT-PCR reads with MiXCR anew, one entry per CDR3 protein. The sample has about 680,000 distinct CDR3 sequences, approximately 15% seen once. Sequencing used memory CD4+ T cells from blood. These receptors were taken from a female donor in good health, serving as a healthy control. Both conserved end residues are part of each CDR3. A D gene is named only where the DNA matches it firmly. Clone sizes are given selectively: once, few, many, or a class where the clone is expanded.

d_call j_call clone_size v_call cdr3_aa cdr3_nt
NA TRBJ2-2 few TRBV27 CASRWTTNTGELFF TGTGCCAGCAGATGGACAACGAACACCGGGGAGCTGTTTTTT
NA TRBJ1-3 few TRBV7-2 CASSFISSGNTIYF TGTGCCAGCAGCTTTATCAGCTCTGGAAACACCATATATTTT
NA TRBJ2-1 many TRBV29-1 CSGLYNEQFF TGCAGCGGCCTATACAATGAGCAGTTCTTC
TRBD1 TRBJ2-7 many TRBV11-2 CASSFSRDRVVF TGTGCCAGCAGCTTCTCCAGAGACAGGGTTGTCTTC
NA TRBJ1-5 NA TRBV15 CATSRVRSGRGDNQPQHF TGTGCCACCAGCAGAGTTCGCAGCGGGAGGGGAGACAATCAGCCCCAGCATTTT
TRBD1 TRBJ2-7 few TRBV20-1 CSARLTGGLSYEQYF TGCAGTGCTAGACTGACAGGGGGCCTCTCCTACGAGCAGTACTTC
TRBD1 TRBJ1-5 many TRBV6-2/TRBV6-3 CASSYSAGTGGVNMEPQHF TGTGCCAGCAGTTACTCGGCCGGGACAGGGGGCGTCAATATGGAGCCCCAGCATTTT
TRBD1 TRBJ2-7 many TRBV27 CASSSRTGTYEQYF TGTGCCAGCAGCTCACGGACAGGGACCTACGAGCAGTACTTC
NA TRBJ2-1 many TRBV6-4 CASSSLQGGSYNEQFF TGTGCCAGCAGTAGCCTACAAGGGGGTTCTTACAATGAGCAGTTCTTC
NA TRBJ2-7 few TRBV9 CASSVLPESYEQYF TGTGCCAGCAGCGTACTTCCCGAGTCCTACGAGCAGTACTTC
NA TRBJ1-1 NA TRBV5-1 CASSPSGGMNTEAFF TGCGCCAGCAGCCCCTCGGGGGGAATGAACACTGAAGCTTTCTTT
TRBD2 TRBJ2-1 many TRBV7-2 CASSGSRLAGNNEQFF TGTGCCAGCAGCGGGTCTCGACTAGCGGGAAACAATGAGCAGTTCTTC
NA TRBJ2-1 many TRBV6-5 CASRKGGSYNEQFF TGTGCCAGCCGAAAGGGGGGCTCCTACAATGAGCAGTTCTTC
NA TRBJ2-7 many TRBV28 CASSLTALSYEQYF TGTGCCAGCAGTTTGACCGCTCTTTCCTACGAGCAGTACTTC
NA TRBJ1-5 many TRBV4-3 CASSQDMGNQPQHF TGCGCCAGCAGCCAAGATATGGGGAATCAGCCCCAGCATTTT
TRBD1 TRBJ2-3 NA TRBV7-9 CASSQGTGTSTDTQYF TGTGCCAGCAGCCAAGGGACAGGGACTAGCACAGATACGCAGTATTTT
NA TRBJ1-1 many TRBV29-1 CSVARVIGTEAFF TGCAGCGTAGCCCGGGTAATCGGCACTGAAGCTTTCTTT
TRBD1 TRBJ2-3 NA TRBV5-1 CASSLVSGTGTTDTQYF TGCGCCAGCAGCTTGGTATCCGGGACAGGGACCACAGATACGCAGTATTTT
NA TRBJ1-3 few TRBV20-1 CSAREGSTSGNTIYF TGCAGTGCTAGAGAGGGGTCGACCTCTGGAAACACCATATATTTT
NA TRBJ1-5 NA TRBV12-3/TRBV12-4 CASGEGSNQPQHF TGTGCCAGCGGGGAGGGTAGCAATCAGCCCCAGCATTTT
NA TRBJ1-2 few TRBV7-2 CASRGGGGDYGYTF TGTGCCAGCAGGGGGGGAGGCGGAGACTATGGCTACACCTTC
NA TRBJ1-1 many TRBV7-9 CASSLAVLENTEAFF TGTGCCAGCAGCTTAGCGGTCCTGGAGAACACTGAAGCTTTCTTT
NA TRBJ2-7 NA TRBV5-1 CASSLFGDEQYF TGCGCCAGCAGCTTGTTTGGGGACGAGCAGTACTTC
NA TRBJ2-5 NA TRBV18 CASSPPNPGHTMETQYF TGTGCCAGCTCACCACCAAATCCTGGTCATACAATGGAGACCCAGTACTTC
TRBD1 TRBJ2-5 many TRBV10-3 CAIRGTGETQYF TGTGCCATCAGGGGGACAGGGGAGACCCAGTACTTC
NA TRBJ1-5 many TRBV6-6 CASMGPNNQPQHF TGTGCCAGCATGGGACCTAACAATCAGCCCCAGCATTTT
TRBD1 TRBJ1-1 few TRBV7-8 CASSALQGANTEAFF TGTGCCAGCAGCGCCTTACAGGGGGCGAACACTGAAGCTTTCTTT
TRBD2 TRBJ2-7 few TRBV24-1 CATSDGGLAPYEQYF TGTGCCACCAGTGACGGGGGACTAGCCCCCTACGAGCAGTACTTC
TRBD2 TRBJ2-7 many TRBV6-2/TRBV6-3 CASSYCGGPCEQYF TGTGCCAGCAGTTACTGCGGGGGACCGTGCGAGCAGTACTTC
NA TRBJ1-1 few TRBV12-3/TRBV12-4 CASSPGGGLGSTEAFF TGTGCCAGCAGCCCCGGGGGGGGGCTAGGGAGCACTGAAGCTTTCTTT
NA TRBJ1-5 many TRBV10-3 CAISERYSNQPQHF TGTGCCATCAGTGAGCGGTATAGCAATCAGCCCCAGCATTTT
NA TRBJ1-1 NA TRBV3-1 CASSHGGLGAEAFF TGTGCCAGCAGCCATGGGGGCCTCGGGGCTGAAGCTTTCTTT
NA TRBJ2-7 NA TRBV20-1 CSARDIRQNEQYF TGCAGTGCTAGAGATATTAGACAGAACGAGCAGTACTTC
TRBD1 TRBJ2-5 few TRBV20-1 CSARRGQAGETQYF TGCAGTGCTCGAAGGGGACAGGCCGGGGAGACCCAGTACTTC
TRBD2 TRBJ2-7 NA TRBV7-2 CASSLSERGEQYF TGTGCCAGCAGCTTATCCGAGCGGGGCGAGCAGTACTTC
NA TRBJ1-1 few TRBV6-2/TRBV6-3 CASTNQGRRAFF TGTGCCAGCACCAACCAGGGGCGTCGGGCTTTCTTT
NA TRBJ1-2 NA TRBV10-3 CAISESGRHYGYTF TGTGCCATCAGTGAGTCGGGTCGGCACTATGGCTACACCTTC
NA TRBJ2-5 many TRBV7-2 CASSRGLQPQETQYF TGTGCCAGCAGCCGCGGACTCCAACCGCAAGAGACCCAGTACTTC
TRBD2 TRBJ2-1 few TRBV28 CASSLAGGLIHNEQFF TGTGCCAGCTCTTTAGCGGGAGGGCTCATTCACAATGAGCAGTTCTTC
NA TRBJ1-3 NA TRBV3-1 CASSQSGRRSGNTIYF TGTGCCAGCAGCCAAAGCGGACGGAGGTCTGGAAACACCATATATTTT